This T cell receptor beta chain was observed in a study of shared clonotypes between healthy human individuals. General study points: Generally, estimated richness proved larger in naive subsets than it did in memory subsets.

The CDR3 has 14 amino acids. Germline lookup yields CDR1 KGHSH and CDR2 LQKENI. V lost 6 bases, J lost 5 bases, and 6 bases stayed unmatched. Here immunoSEQ multiplex PCR was the method, and the copy in TCRdb shows in-frame clones only, minus some. The sample comprises 850,000 to 1,200,000 clones, around 76% of which are singletons, and about 1.5% rests with the top ten. Healthy adults negative for HIV, lacking recent acute infections or vaccinations, served as donors. Remarks on this clone: What it binds is unknown.

The source is a man younger than 35 in good health. The rearrangement joins TRBV18 to TRBJ2-1, with 8 bases fitting TRBD2. The material sequenced was memory CD4+ T cells sorted from blood. Subset reported: CD45RA-negative fraction. CDR3 sequence reads: CASSVTSAHNEQFF. CDR3 DNA sequence: TGTGCCAGCTCTGTGACTAGCGCCCACAATGAGCAGTTCTTC.